The text below deals with one T cell receptor (beta chain). What it binds is not known. The CDR3 loop spans 18 amino acids. Germline CDR1 reads SGHKS; CDR2 reads YYEKEE (reference sequence). V lost 4 bases and J lost 1; bases outside the gene matches: 11. The record originates from a study of post-analysis software for immune sequencing data. General study results and limits: Analysis by F measure revealed that same-batch samples clustered strongly together. Roughly 5 TRBV segments, including TRBV5-6, TRBV5-1 and TRBV20-1, were more frequent in patients than controls. When compared against controls, multiple sclerosis patients showed significantly lower normalized Chao1 diversity.

Unique molecular identifiers had been added to the TCR beta cDNA libraries. TCRdb passed the PCR reads through MiXCR, listing each CDR3 protein once. The data contain roughly 620,000 distinct CDR3 sequences, around 40% of them singletons. The sequence derives from a girl aged 10-17 years with multiple sclerosis. Sequencing was carried out using blood. The V call is TRBV5-5, the J call TRBJ2-5; 12 bases agree with TRBD2. The CDR3 sequence is CASSPGGLAGRRQETQYF. The CDR3 DNA is TGTGCCAGCAGCCCCGGTGGACTAGCGGGGAGACGCCAAGAGACCCAGTACTTC.